One and the same sample provided the 16 T cell receptor beta chains below, sequenced in a study of blood T cell repertoires in COVID-19. Measured with immunoSEQ multiplex PCR; TCRdb has only the in-frame clones, and not every one. The sample yields about 87,000 clones, 90% seen once. Sequencing was carried out using peripheral blood. Receptor source: a man aged 18 to 35 with COVID-19, enrolled during active disease.

The chain carries TRBV7-8 and TRBJ1-1, with D perhaps matching TRBD1 (5 bases). Per germline, CDR1 SGHVS and CDR2 FQNEAQ. The ends were cut back, 1 base at V and 7 bases at J, with 25 bases in the middle. The CDR3 is 18 amino acids. CDR3 coding DNA: TGTGCCAGCAGCTTAGTTAAGGGCCCAGCGTCGGGGACTGATGAAGCTTTCTTT. Protein product: CASSLVKGPASGTDEAFF.

The chain carries TRBV5-5 and TRBJ2-1, with 8 positions matching TRBD2. CDR1 is SGHKS, CDR2 YYEKEE, per germline (reference sequence). With 1 base clipped from V and 9 bases from J, the junction kept 9 bases outside the gene matches. This CDR3 has 15 amino acids. CDR3 in DNA: TGTGCCAGCAGCTTGACTAGCGGAATTTCGGTTGAGCAGTTCTTC. Protein sequence: CASSLTSGISVEQFF. Full variable domain (missing parts from reference TRBV5-5 and TRBJ2-1): DAGVTQSPTHLIKTRGQQVTLRCSPISGHKSVSWYQQVLGQGPQFIFQYYEKEERGRGNFPDRFSARQFPNYSSELNVNALLLGDSALYLCASSLTSGISVEQFFGPGTRLTVL.

This clone was picked up one time. The rearrangement links TRBV28 to TRBJ1-1; D is uncertain. The CDR3 contains 15 residues. Germline loops: CDR1 MDHEN, CDR2 SYDVKM. The V gene lost 8 bases and the J gene lost 5 bases, with 21 bases spanning the gap. The CDR3, as DNA: TGTGCCAGCTGTGAGACATTTAAACAGTGGACTGAAGCTTTCTTT. Amino acids: CASCETFKQWTEAFF.

The chain uses TRBV6-5 and TRBJ2-2; TRBD2 is a possible D gene (6 bases). CDR3 size: 15 residues. In germline, CDR1 is MNHEY, CDR2 SVGAGI. Trimming removed 7 bases at V and 4 bases at J, with 16 bases between. Written as DNA, the CDR3 is TGTGCCAGCACCGGGACGTTGGAGGGCACCGGGGAGCTGTTTTTT. Translation gives CASTGTLEGTGELFF.

In its sample, this clone was seen once. Relative to the germline gene, one junction end is altered; a read error may explain this. This chain uses TRBV28 with TRBJ1-4; D unclear. CDR1 and CDR2 from the germline V gene are MDHEN and SYDVKM. This CDR3 region has 15 residues. The CDR3 DNA reads as TGTGCCAGCAGTGCGGGAGAACGAAGCCTCGAAAAACTGCTTTTT. Translated: CASSAGERSLEKLLF.

This sequence joins TRBV2 and TRBJ2-5; TRBD2 matches 9 bases. J was trimmed by 1 base and V by 4 bases; bases with no gene match: 7. Per germline, CDR1 SNHLY and CDR2 FYNNEI. The CDR3 loop spans 16 amino acids. The CDR3 here is CASSGDSGSVQETQYF. For the CDR3, the DNA is TGTGCCAGCAGTGGAGATAGCGGGAGTGTCCAAGAGACCCAGTACTTC.

The table lists this clone with many counts. The chain uses TRBV7-2 and TRBJ1-1, with D unclear. The CDR3 contains 13 residues. V was pared by 8 bases and J by 1 base, with 11 bases between. Germline CDR1 is SGHTA and CDR2 is FQGNSA. The CDR3 DNA reads TGTGCCAGCCGAAGGGAGGCGAACACTGAAGCTTTCTTT. Its translation is CASRREANTEAFF.

The gene calls are TRBV4-3 and TRBJ1-4; D unresolved. CDR3 length: 15 amino acids. V lost 3 bases and J lost 0, with 8 bases in between. Germline CDR1 reads LGHNA; CDR2 reads YSLEER. As DNA, the CDR3 is TGCGCCAGCAGCCAGCGGAAAACAACTAATGAAAAACTGTTTTTT. Translating it yields CASSQRKTTNEKLFF.

The chain recombines TRBV6-1 with TRBJ1-3; unclear D gene. Trimming stripped 0 bases from V and 7 bases from J, with 7 bases between. There are 13 residues in the CDR3. Germline V CDR1 and CDR2: MNHNS, SASEGT. The CDR3 loop reads CASSEAGVNTIYF. CDR3 in DNA: TGTGCCAGCAGTGAAGCGGGAGTTAACACCATATATTTT.

This clone was seen a few times. The chain is built from TRBV14 and TRBJ2-2; D is perhaps TRBD2 (6 bases). The germline gives CDR1 SGHDN, CDR2 FVKESK. V was cut by 5 bases and J by 3 bases, with 16 bases left in between. The CDR3 has 16 amino acids. The CDR3 loop is CASSARLGLYTGELFF. CDR3 bases: TGTGCCAGCAGCGCGAGACTAGGACTTTACACCGGGGAGCTGTTTTTT.

The rearrangement links TRBV7-2 to TRBJ1-1; D gene ambiguous. This CDR3 contains 15 residues. CDR1 and CDR2 (germline): SGHTA, FQGNSA. The V end lost 5 bases, the J end lost 0 bases, and 13 bases lay between the germline ends. CDR3 protein: CASSAGIFMNTEAFF. CDR3 coding DNA: TGTGCCAGCAGCGCCGGTATCTTCATGAACACTGAAGCTTTCTTT.

The chain links TRBV29-1 to TRBJ2-7; D gene ambiguous. This CDR3 spans 13 amino acids. Per germline, CDR1 SQVTM and CDR2 ANQGSEA. The V and J ends lost 4 bases and 2 bases respectively, with 12 bases between them. The CDR3: CSVATQPPYEQYF. The DNA of the CDR3 is TGCAGCGTTGCAACACAGCCCCCCTACGAGCAGTACTTC.

V usage is TRBV6-2 or TRBV6-3 and J usage is TRBJ1-1; a possible D gene is TRBD1 (5 bases). Trimming stripped 5 bases from V and 0 bases from J, with 7 bases between. This CDR3 has 13 amino acids. Germline-derived CDR1 and CDR2 are MNHEY and SVGEGT. CDR3 loop: CASSTTVNTEAFF. CDR3 DNA sequence: TGTGCCAGCAGTACGACAGTGAACACTGAAGCTTTCTTT.

This rearrangement joins TRBV3-1 (or the pseudogene TRBV3-2) to TRBJ1-2; 12 bases match TRBD1. Trimming removed 6 bases from V and 5 bases from J; junction bases left unmatched: 7. This CDR3 has 15 amino acids. Germline V gene data show CDR1 as LGHDT and CDR2 as YNNKEL (reference sequence). This chain's CDR3 is CASRPGTGGEYGYTF. CDR3 DNA sequence: TGTGCCAGCAGACCGGGGACAGGGGGCGAATATGGCTACACCTTC.

This chain uses TRBV6-2 or TRBV6-3 with TRBJ1-2; 8 bases are a match to TRBD1. This CDR3 has 15 amino acids. Germline-derived CDR1 and CDR2 are MNHEY and SVGEGT. J lost 3 bases, V lost 1 base, and 4 bases had no gene match. Here the CDR3 reads CASSYFSTGDYGYTF. CDR3 in DNA: TGTGCCAGCAGTTACTTTTCGACAGGGGACTATGGCTACACCTTC.

This clone has a single count. This chain joins TRBV19 and TRBJ2-3, with TRBD2 identical over 13 bases. CDR1 is LNHDA, CDR2 SQIVND, per germline (reference sequence). Germline trimming cut 4 bases from V and 2 bases from J; bases unmatched to any gene: 6. The CDR3 extends over 17 amino acids. CDR3 bases: TGTGCCAGTAGTACCTCGGGACTAGCGGGACCCACAGATACGCAGTATTTT. It codes for CASSTSGLAGPTDTQYF.